Presented here are 15 T cell receptor beta chains from one specimen sequenced in a study of blood T cell repertoires in COVID-19. TCRdb's copy holds only in-frame clones and misses some; the assay was immunoSEQ multiplex PCR. The sample contains 140,000 or so clones, roughly three quarters of which appear only once. The source material was peripheral blood. Source of these receptors: a woman between 70 and 85 years old with COVID-19, enrolled during active disease.

The chain links TRBV10-3 to TRBJ2-3; D might be TRBD2 (6 bases). V was pared by 2 bases and J by 0 bases, with 9 bases between. The V gene's germline CDR1 is ENHRY and CDR2 SYGVKD. The CDR3 loop spans 15 amino acids. This CDR3 is CAISEAGHSTDTQYF. CDR3 nucleotide sequence: TGTGCCATCAGTGAGGCGGGGCACAGCACAGATACGCAGTATTTT.

The J gene is TRBJ2-1, the V gene TRBV9; 11 bases match TRBD2. This CDR3 is built from 15 residues. Germline V lookup: CDR1 SGDLS, CDR2 YYNGEE. Unmatched junction bases numbered 8, after V lost 9 bases and J lost 3 bases. CDR3 nucleotides: TGTGCCACCTCGGCTGGACTAGCGGGCTACAATGAGCAGTTCTTC. Residues: CATSAGLAGYNEQFF.

This clone was found a few times. This chain joins TRBV19 and TRBJ1-1, with a possible D match to TRBD1 (5 bases). Germline values: CDR1 LNHDA, CDR2 SQIVND (reference sequence). Trimming stripped 6 bases from V and 8 bases from J, with 19 bases between. The CDR3 contains 14 residues. CDR3 DNA sequence: TGTGCCAGTAGCTCTCAGGGCCCGAGTAGGGAAGCTTTCTTT. Translated, it gives CASSSQGPSREAFF.

This clone was counted a few times. This sequence joins TRBV7-6 and TRBJ2-2, with 9 bases matching TRBD1. V trimming: 3 bases; J trimming: 0 bases; junction bases outside the gene matches: 8. This CDR3 contains 18 residues. CDR1 is SGHVS and CDR2 is FNYEAQ in the germline V gene. CDR3 region: CASSFPPTGGPNTGELFF. Here the CDR3 DNA reads TGTGCCAGCAGCTTCCCCCCCACAGGGGGCCCGAACACCGGGGAGCTGTTTTTT.

This chain links TRBV25-1 with TRBJ2-4; D ambiguous. Germline lookup yields CDR1 MGHDK and CDR2 SYGVNS. V lost 3 bases and J 0 bases, leaving 15 bases between the germline ends. This CDR3 spans 17 amino acids. The CDR3 spells CASSDSGGGGAKNIQYF. The CDR3, as DNA: TGTGCCAGCAGTGATTCGGGTGGCGGTGGAGCCAAAAACATTCAGTACTTC.

This chain joins TRBV18 and TRBJ1-5, with a possible D match to TRBD1 (5 bases). V was shortened by 4 bases and J by 0 bases, with 13 bases between the two germline ends. CDR1 is KGHSH, CDR2 LQKENI, per germline. The CDR3 contains 16 residues. CDR3 DNA: TGTGCCAGCTCACAAAAGACAGCCGATAGCAATCAGCCCCAGCATTTT. It codes for CASSQKTADSNQPQHF.

This clone has only one observation. The chain carries TRBV21-1 and TRBJ2-3; TRBD2 is the table's D call and was not checked against the DNA. TRBV21-1 is a pseudogene. This CDR3 is built from 19 residues. CDR3 sequence: CASSKGDSLRRGATDTQYF. CDR3 bases: TGTGCCAGCAGCAAAGGGGACAGCCTACGGCGGGGGGCCACAGATACGCAGTATTTT.

The chain recombines TRBV7-3 with TRBJ2-5; TRBD2 is a possible D gene (5 bases). Germline CDR1 is SGHTA and CDR2 is FQGTGA. The CDR3 sequence is 13 residues long. Trimming took 1 base from V and 5 from J, leaving 8 bases between them. CDR3 amino acids: CASSLSRGETQYF. The CDR3 nucleotides read TGTGCCAGCAGCTTAAGCCGAGGGGAGACCCAGTACTTC.

J is TRBJ1-6 and V is TRBV6-5; 8 bases are a match to TRBD1. Germline assignment: CDR1 MNHEY and CDR2 SVGAGI. J was trimmed by 10 bases and V by 0 bases; bases with no gene match: 8. CDR3 length equals 16 residues. The CDR3 DNA follows: TGTGCCAGCAGTTACTCGAGGGGCAGGGGGCAATCACCCCTCCACTTT. Amino acid sequence: CASSYSRGRGQSPLHF.

The J gene is TRBJ2-2, the V gene TRBV24-1; D is possibly TRBD1 (5 bases). The CDR3 is 14 residues long. Trimming took 10 bases from V and 1 from J, leaving 12 bases between them. Germline V gene data show CDR1 as KGHDR and CDR2 as SFDVKD. CDR3 sequence reads: CATQQGLNTGELFF. CDR3 nucleotides: TGTGCCACTCAGCAGGGTCTGAACACCGGGGAGCTGTTTTTT.

The chain is built from TRBV7-2 and TRBJ2-3, with 11 bases lining up with TRBD1. The V segment lost 4 bases and the J segment 1 base; nucleotides outside the gene matches: 7. Germline V gene sequence: CDR1 SGHTA, CDR2 FQGNSA. The CDR3 has 17 residues. The CDR3 coding sequence is TGTGCCAGCAGCTGGAGGACAGGGGGCGTAGGCACAGATACGCAGTATTTT. Its protein product is CASSWRTGGVGTDTQYF.

The V call is TRBV27, the J call TRBJ2-7; no definite D call. This CDR3 has 13 residues. Trimming removed 5 bases from V and 2 bases from J, with 10 bases in between. Germline assignment: CDR1 MNHEY and CDR2 SMNVEV (reference sequence). The CDR3 nucleotides are TGTGCCAGCAGTCCGAGTGGGCCCTACGAGCAGTACTTC. Its protein is CASSPSGPYEQYF.

The chain has TRBV27 and TRBJ2-3; the match to TRBD1 covers 7 bases. This CDR3 has 15 residues. CDR1 is MNHEY, CDR2 SMNVEV, per germline (reference sequence). V lost 5 bases, J lost 0 bases, and 5 bases stayed unmatched. CDR3 amino acids: CASSQTGISTDTQYF. The CDR3 nucleotides read TGTGCCAGCAGTCAGACAGGGATTAGCACAGATACGCAGTATTTT.

This sequence joins TRBV3-1 (or the pseudogene TRBV3-2) and TRBJ1-3, with D unclear. This CDR3 spans 15 amino acids. From germline, CDR1 is LGHDT and CDR2 YNNKEL (reference sequence). Trimming shortened V by 2 bases and J by 4 bases, and 12 bases separated the two germline ends. The CDR3 nucleotides read TGTGCCAGCAGCCAAAGTCCAGAGGCGGGAAACACCATATATTTT. It yields the protein CASSQSPEAGNTIYF.

The chain recombines TRBV9 with TRBJ1-1, with D unclear. V dropped 0 bases and J dropped 5 bases, with 17 bases sitting between them. Germline V gene sequence: CDR1 SGDLS, CDR2 YYNGEE. The CDR3 extends over 16 amino acids. Here the CDR3 reads CASSVGPSGGLTEAFF. The CDR3 DNA follows: TGTGCCAGCAGCGTAGGTCCCTCTGGTGGGCTTACTGAAGCTTTCTTT.